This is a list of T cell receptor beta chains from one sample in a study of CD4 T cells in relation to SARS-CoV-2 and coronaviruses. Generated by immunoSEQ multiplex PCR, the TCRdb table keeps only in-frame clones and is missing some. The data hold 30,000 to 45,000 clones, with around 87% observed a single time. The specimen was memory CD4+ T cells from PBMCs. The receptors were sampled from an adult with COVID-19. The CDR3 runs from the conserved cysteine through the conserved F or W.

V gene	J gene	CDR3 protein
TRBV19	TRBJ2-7	CASSTGKRLYEQYF
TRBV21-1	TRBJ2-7	CASSKNRGRFYEQYF
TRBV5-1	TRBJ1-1	CASRFQGAQHTEAFF
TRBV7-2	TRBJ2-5	CASRGGISGGEETQYF
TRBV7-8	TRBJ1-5	CASSSRGRDQPQHF
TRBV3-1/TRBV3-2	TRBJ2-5	CASDGVGTQYF
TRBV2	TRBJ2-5	CASSPGGAVETQYF
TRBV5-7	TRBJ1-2	CASSLVRARGIGGYTF
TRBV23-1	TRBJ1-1	CASSQLAGRQGVCSEAFF
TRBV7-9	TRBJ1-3	CASSLSGNTIYF
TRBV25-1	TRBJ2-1	CASTQSGGPTGEQFF
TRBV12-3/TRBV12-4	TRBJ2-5	CASSLVSETQYF
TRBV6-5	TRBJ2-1	CASSPRAGAYNEQFF
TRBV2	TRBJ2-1	CASSESGNEQFF
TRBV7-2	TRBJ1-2	CASSLGDIDGYTF
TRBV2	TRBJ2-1	CATKRGGYNEQFF
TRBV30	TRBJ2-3	CAWRDARGDHPDTQYF
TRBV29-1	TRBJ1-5	CSVVISGDGQPQHF
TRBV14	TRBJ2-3	CASTRDSSTDTQYF
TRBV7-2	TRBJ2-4	CASSLGLAGWDTKNIQYF
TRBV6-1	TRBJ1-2	CASSDPTEGYTF
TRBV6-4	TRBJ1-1	CASSSGGHRGDFMNTEAFF
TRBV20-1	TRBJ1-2	CSASQGGYTF
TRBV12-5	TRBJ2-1	CAARGIYNEQFF
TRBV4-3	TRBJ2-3	CASSLSSGGADTQYF
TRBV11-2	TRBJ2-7	CASTPRVGEHEQYF
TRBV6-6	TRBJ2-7	CASSYDSRGEQYF
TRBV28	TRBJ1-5	CASSFRKTGNQPQHF
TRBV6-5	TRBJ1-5	CASTTQGGPQHF
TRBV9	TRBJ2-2	CASSVQTSAANTGELFF
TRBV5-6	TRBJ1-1	CASSLPTHAGGNTEAFF
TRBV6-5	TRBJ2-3	CASRDREHTQYF
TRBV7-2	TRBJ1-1	CASIFGQSSEAFF
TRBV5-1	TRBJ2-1	CASSSGQGPFNEQFF
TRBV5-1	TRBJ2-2	CASSLEGPGELFF
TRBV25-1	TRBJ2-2	CASSESLGAAGELFF
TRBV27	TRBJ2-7	CASSRRTSGGRGRYEQYF
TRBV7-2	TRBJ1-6	CASSGPYRARRDSPLHF
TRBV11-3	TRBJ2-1	CASSLGLGNSNEQFF
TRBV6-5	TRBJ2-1	CASSYFVTSGRNEQFF
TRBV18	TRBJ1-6	CASSPNTRPYNSPLHF
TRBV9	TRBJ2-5	CASSVWWRQRVLETQYF
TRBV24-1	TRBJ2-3	CATSDLSRGSPDTQYF
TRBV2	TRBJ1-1	CASSSRSTGGGTEAFF
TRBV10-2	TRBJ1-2	CASSASGTVYGYTF
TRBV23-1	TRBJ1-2	CASSQGTGEDYGYTF
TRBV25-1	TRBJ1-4	CASSESRGTNEKLFF
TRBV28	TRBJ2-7	CASSRPGGFYEQYF
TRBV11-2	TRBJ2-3	CASSPMANTQYF
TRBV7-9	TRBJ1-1	CASSPSIGAFF
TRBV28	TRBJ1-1	CASWGTKGGQAFF
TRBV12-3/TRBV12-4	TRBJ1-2	CASSPGGLYGYTF